This is a list of T cell receptor beta chains from one sample in a study of post-analysis software for immune sequencing data. TCRdb reanalysed the PCR reads using MiXCR and keeps one entry per CDR3 protein. This table holds approximately 730,000 distinct CDR3 sequences, around 45% found once. The sequencing sample was made of blood. Receptor source: a girl aged 10 to 17 with multiple sclerosis. The CDR3 runs from the conserved cysteine through the conserved F or W. A D gene is named only where the DNA matches it firmly. A clone size is listed for some rows: how often the clone was seen (once, few, many), or a class if it is expanded.

TRBV24-1	-	TRBJ2-7	TRBD2	TGTGCCACCAGTGATTTGGGACTAGCGGGAGCTACCGAGCAGTACTTC	CATSDLGLAGATEQYF
TRBV6-5	-	TRBJ2-7	-	TGTGCCAGCAGTTCGGAAAGCGGGACAAGGTCCTACGAGCAGTACTTC	CASSSESGTRSYEQYF
TRBV7-3	-	TRBJ2-7	TRBD2	TGTGCCAGCAGCTTACTAGCGGGAGACAATGAGCAGTACTTC	CASSLLAGDNEQYF
TRBV10-3	-	TRBJ2-5	TRBD1	TGTGCCACCTCCGGGACAGATCAAGAGACCCAGTACTTC	CATSGTDQETQYF
TRBV20-1	-	TRBJ2-7	TRBD1	TGCAGTGCTAAATCGGGAACAGGGGTCTCCTACAATGAGCAGTACTTC	CSAKSGTGVSYNEQYF
TRBV20-1	-	TRBJ2-4	TRBD2	TGCAGTGCTAGAGATCGATTTCCTCGGGGGACTAGTAGTAGCATTCAGTACTTC	CSARDRFPRGTSSSIQYF
TRBV2	-	TRBJ2-3	TRBD2	TGTGCCAGCAGTGTTACGGCTAGCGGGTTGGGAGATACGCAGTATTTT	CASSVTASGLGDTQYF
TRBV5-5	few	TRBJ1-2	TRBD1	TGTGCCAGCAGCTTGGGGATACAGGGGGTAAGTGGAGGAGGCTACACCTTC	CASSLGIQGVSGGGYTF
TRBV9	-	TRBJ2-1	-	TGTGCCAGCAGCCCTCAGGAGGGCGTAGTGGCCAATGAGCAGTTCTTC	CASSPQEGVVANEQFF
TRBV3-1	-	TRBJ2-7	-	TGTGCCAGCAGCCAAGATCCCAGGAGCTACGAGCAGTACTTC	CASSQDPRSYEQYF
TRBV6-1	few	TRBJ2-7	TRBD2	TGTGCCAGCAGTAGGGGACTAGAGACCCACGAGCAGTACTTC	CASSRGLETHEQYF
TRBV2	-	TRBJ2-1	TRBD2	TGTGCCTGCAGGGTTGGGGGGGGAAATGAGCAGTTCTTC	CACRVGGGNEQFF
TRBV7-8	few	TRBJ2-7	TRBD2	TGTGCCAGCAGCTTAGCCCCAATACTAGCGGGAACGCCCGAGCAGTACTTC	CASSLAPILAGTPEQYF
TRBV5-6	-	TRBJ2-3	-	TGTGCCAGCAGCCGAAGGGGGGGTCGAACAGATACGCAGTATTTT	CASSRRGGRTDTQYF
TRBV7-2	-	TRBJ2-5	TRBD2	TGTGCCAGCAGCCAAAAACTTAGCGGGAGGTCGGGGGAGCAGTACTTC	CASSQKLSGRSGEQYF
TRBV12-3/TRBV12-4	-	TRBJ1-2	-	TGTGCCAGCAGTTCTAGGACGAATTATGGCTACACCTTC	CASSSRTNYGYTF